This TCR beta chain was observed in a study of OX40 agonist ivuxolimab in advanced cancers. The protocol was immunoSEQ multiplex PCR, while the TCRdb copy is restricted to in-frame clones and leaves out a portion. Here the sample spans 48,000 or so clones, 80% to 90% being singletons. V lost 0 bases, J lost 9 bases, and 9 bases lay in between. From germline, CDR1 is KGHSH and CDR2 LQKENI. The CDR3 loop spans 12 amino acids. The chain uses TRBV18 and TRBJ2-7, with TRBD1 as a possible D gene (5 bases). The sequence was obtained from an adult with an advanced solid tumor such as melanoma, head and neck, liver or kidney cancer. The sequencing used CD4+ or CD8+ T cells sorted from blood, collected in a trial of the OX40 agonist ivuxolimab. CDR3 amino acids: CASSPPDSAQYF. The DNA for the CDR3 is TGTGCCAGCTCACCACCCGACAGTGCGCAGTACTTC.